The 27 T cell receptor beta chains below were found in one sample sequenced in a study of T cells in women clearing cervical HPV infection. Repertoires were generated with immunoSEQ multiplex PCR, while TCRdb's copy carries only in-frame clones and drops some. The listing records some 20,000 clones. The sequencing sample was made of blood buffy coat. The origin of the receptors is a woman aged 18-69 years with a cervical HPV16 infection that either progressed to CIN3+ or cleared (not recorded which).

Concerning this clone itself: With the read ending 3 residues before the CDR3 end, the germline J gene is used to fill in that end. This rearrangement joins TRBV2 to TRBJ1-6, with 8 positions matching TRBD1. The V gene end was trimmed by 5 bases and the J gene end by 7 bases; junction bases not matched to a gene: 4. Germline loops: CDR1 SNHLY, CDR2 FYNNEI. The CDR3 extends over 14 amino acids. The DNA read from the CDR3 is TGTGCCAGCAGTCCCCGGACAGGGAATTCACCC. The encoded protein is CASSPRTGNSP. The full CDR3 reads CASSPRTGNSPLHF.

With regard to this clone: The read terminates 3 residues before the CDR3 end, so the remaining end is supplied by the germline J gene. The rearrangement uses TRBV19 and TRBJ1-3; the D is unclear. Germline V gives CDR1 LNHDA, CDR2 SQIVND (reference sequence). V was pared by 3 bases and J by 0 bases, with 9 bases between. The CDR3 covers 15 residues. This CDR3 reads CASSIISASGNTIYF. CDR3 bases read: TGTGCCAGTAGTATTATCAGCGCCTCTGGAAACACC.

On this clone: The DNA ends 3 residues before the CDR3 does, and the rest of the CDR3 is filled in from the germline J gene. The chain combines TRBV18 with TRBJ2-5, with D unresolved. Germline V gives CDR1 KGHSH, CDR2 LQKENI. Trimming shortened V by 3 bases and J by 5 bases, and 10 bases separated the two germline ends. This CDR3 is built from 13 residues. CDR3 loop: CASSPSRYETQYF. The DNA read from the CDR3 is TGTGCCAGCTCACCGTCACGGTACGAGACC.

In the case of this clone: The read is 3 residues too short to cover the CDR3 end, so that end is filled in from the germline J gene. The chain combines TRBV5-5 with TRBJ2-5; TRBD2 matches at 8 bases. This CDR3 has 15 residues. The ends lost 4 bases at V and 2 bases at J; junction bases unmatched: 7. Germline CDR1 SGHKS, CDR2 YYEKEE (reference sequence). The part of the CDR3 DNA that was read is TGTGCCAGCAGCACGTATGGCGGGGGGCAAGAGACC. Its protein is CASSTYGGGQET. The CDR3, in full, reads CASSTYGGGQETQYF.

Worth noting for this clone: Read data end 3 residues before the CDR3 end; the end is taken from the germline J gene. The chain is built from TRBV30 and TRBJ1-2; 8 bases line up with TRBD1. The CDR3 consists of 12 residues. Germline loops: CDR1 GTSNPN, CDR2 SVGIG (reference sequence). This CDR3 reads CAWSSGGHDYTF. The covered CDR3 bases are TGTGCCTGGAGTTCAGGGGGCCACGAC.

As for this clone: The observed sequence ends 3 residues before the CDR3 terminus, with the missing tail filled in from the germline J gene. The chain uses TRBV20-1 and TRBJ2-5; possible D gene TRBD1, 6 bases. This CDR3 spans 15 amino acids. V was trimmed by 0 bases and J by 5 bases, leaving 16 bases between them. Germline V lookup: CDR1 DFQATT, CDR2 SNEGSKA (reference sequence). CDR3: CSARDPRTTGETQYF. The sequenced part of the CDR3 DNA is TGCAGTGCTAGAGATCCCCGTACCACAGGGGAGACC.

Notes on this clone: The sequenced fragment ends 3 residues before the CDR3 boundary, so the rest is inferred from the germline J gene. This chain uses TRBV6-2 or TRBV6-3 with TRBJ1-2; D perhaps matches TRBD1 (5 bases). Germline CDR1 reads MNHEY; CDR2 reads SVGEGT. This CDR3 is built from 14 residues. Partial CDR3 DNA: TGTGCCAGCATCCCCCGGGGGGACTACAATGAC. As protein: CASIPRGDYND. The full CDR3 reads CASIPRGDYNDYTF.

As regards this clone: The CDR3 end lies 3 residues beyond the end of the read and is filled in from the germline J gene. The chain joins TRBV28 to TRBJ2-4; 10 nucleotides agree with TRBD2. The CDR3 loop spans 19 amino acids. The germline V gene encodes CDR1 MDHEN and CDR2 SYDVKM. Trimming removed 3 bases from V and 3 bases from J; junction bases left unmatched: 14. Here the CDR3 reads CASSFSPPTSGTYKNIQYF. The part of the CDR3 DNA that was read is TGTGCCAGCAGTTTCTCCCCACCAACTAGCGGGACTTACAAAAACATT.

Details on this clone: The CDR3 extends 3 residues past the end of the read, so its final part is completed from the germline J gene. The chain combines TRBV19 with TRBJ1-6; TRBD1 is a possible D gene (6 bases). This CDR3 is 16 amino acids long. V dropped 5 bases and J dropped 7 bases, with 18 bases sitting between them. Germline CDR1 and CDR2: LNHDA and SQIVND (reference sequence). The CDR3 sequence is CASSPRASGTNSPLHF. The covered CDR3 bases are TGTGCCAGTAGTCCCCGCGCATCAGGGACAAATTCACCC.

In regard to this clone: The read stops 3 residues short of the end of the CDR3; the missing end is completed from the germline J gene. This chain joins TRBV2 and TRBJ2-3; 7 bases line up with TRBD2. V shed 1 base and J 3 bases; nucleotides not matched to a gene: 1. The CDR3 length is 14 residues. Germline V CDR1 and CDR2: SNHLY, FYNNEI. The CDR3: CASSEGTRTDTQYF. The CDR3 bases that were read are TGTGCCAGCAGTGAAGGGACTAGAACAGATACG.

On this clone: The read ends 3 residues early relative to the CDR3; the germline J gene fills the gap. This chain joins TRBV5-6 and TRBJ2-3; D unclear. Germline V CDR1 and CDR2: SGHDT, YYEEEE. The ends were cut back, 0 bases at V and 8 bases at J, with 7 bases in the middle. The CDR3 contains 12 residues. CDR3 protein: CASSLGSGTQYF. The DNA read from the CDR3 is TGTGCCAGCAGCTTGGGGTCAGGTACG.

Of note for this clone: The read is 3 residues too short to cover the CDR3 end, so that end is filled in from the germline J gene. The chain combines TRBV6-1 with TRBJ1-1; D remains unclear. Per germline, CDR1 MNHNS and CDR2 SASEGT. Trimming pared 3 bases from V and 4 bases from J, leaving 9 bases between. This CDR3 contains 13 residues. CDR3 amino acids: CASSEAPTTEAFF. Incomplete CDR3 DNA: TGTGCCAGCAGTGAGGCACCAACCACTGAA.

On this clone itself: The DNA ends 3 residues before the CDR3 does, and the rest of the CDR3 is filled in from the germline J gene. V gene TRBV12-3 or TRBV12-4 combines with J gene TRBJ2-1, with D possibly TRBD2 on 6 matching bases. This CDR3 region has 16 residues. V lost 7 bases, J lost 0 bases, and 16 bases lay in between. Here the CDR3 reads CASTISRGSSYNEQFF. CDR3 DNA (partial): TGTGCCAGCACCATTTCGCGGGGTAGCTCCTACAATGAG.

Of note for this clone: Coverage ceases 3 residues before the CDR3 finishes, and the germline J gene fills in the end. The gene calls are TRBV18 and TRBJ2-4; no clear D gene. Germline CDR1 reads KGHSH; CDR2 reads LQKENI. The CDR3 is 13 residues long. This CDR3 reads CASSPPVGYGQYF. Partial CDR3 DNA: TGTGCCAGCTCACCACCGGTGGGCTATGGT.

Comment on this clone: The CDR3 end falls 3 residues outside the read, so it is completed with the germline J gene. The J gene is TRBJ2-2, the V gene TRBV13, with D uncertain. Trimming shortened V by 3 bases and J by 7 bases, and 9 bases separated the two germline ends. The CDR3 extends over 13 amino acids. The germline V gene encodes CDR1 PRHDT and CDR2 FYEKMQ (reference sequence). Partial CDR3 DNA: TGTGCCAGCAGCTTGCCTTACATCGGGGAG. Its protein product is CASSLPYIGE. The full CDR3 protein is CASSLPYIGELFF.

The CDR3 bases that were read are TGCGCCAGCAGCTTGAGCGGGGGGGCCTACAATGAG. This translates into CASSLSGGAYNE. The full CDR3 is CASSLSGGAYNEQFF. This chain connects TRBV5-1 to TRBJ2-1, with 10 bases that match TRBD2. The read terminates 3 residues ahead of where the CDR3 ends, so the germline J gene completes it. The CDR3 covers 15 residues. The germline V gene has CDR1 SGHRS and CDR2 YFSETQ. Losses at the gene ends were 1 base for V and 2 bases for J; bases not matched to a gene: 0.

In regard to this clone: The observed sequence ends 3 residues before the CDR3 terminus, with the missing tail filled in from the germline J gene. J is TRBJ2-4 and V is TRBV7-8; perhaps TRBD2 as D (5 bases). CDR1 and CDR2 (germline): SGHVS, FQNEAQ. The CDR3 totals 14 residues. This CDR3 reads CASSLGRLNYGQYF. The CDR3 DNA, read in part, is TGTGCCAGCAGCTTAGGGCGACTAAACTATGGT.

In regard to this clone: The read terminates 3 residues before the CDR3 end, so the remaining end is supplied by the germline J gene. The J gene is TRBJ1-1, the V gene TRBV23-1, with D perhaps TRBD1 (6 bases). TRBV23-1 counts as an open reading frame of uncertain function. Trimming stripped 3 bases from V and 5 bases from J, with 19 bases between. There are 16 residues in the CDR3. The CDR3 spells CASSHPPGVQGTEAFF. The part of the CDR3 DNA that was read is TGCGCCAGCAGTCATCCCCCCGGGGTTCAGGGGACTGAA.

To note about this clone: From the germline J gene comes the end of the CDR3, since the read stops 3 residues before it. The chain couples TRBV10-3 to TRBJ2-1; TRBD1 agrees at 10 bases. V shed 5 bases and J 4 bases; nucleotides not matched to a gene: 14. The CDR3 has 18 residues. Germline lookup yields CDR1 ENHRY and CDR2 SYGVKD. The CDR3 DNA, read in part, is TGTGCCATCAGTCGGACAGGGGGGGCTTCAGACGGGTACAATGAG. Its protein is CAISRTGGASDGYNE. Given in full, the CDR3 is CAISRTGGASDGYNEQFF.

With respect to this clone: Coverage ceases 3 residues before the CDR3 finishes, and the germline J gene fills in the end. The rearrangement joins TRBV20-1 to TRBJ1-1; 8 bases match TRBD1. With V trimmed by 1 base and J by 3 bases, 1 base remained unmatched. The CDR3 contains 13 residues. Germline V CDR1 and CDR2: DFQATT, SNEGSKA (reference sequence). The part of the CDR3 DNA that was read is TGCAGTGCTAGAGTGGACAGGGACACTGAA. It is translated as CSARVDRDTE. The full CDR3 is CSARVDRDTEAFF.

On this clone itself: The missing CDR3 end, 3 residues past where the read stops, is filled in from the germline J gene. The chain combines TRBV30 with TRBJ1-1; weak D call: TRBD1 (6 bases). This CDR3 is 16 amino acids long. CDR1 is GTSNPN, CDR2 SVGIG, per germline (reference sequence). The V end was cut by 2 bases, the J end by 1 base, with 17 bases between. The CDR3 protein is CAWSRGKIVTNTEAFF. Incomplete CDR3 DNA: TGTGCCTGGAGTAGGGGGAAAATAGTTACGAACACTGAA.

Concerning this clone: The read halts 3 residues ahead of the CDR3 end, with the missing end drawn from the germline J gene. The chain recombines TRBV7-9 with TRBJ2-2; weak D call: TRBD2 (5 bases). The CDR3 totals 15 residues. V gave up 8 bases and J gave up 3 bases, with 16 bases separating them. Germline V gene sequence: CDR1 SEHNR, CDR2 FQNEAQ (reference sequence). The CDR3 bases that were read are TGTGCCAGCGAGACTACCCAAACGCACACCGGGGAG. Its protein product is CASETTQTHTGE. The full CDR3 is CASETTQTHTGELFF.

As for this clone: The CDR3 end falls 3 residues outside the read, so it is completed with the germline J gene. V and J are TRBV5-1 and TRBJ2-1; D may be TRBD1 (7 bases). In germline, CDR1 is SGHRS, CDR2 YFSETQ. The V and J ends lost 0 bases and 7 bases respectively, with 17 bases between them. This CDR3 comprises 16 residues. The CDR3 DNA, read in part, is TGCGCCAGCAGCTTGGGTCCGACAGGGACTCGAAATGAG. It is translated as CASSLGPTGTRNE. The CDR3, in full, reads CASSLGPTGTRNEQFF.

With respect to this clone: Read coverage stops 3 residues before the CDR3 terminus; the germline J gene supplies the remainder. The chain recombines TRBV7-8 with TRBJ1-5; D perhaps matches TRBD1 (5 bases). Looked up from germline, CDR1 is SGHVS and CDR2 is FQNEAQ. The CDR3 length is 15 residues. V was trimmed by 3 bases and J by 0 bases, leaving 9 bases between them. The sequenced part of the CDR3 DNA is TGTGCCAGCAGCTTCATACAGGATAGCAATCAGCCC. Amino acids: CASSFIQDSNQP. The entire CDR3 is CASSFIQDSNQPQHF.

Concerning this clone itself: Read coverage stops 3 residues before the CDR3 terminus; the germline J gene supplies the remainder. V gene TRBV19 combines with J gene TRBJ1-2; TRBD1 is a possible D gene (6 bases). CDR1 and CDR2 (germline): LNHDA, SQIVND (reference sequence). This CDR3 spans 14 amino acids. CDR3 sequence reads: CASREGGGTDTYTF. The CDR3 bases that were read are TGTGCCAGTAGGGAAGGGGGGGGCACAGATACC. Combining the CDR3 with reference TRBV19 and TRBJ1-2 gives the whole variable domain DGGITQSPKYLFRKEGQNVTLSCEQNLNHDAMYWYRQDPGQGLRLIYYSQIVNDFQKGDIAEGYSVSREKKESFPLTVTSAQKNPTAFYLCASREGGGTDTYTFGSGTRLTVV.

Partial CDR3 DNA: TGTGCCAGCAGTTCGTCCGTAGAGGGGGACATGAAAACG. Its translation is CASSSSVEGDMKT. The full CDR3 reads CASSSSVEGDMKTQYF. The chain recombines TRBV6-2 or TRBV6-3 with TRBJ2-3; TRBD1 is a possible D gene (6 bases). The CDR3 is cut off 3 residues early in the read; its end comes from the germline J gene. CDR1 and CDR2 (germline): MNHEY, SVGEGT. The CDR3 sequence is 16 residues long.

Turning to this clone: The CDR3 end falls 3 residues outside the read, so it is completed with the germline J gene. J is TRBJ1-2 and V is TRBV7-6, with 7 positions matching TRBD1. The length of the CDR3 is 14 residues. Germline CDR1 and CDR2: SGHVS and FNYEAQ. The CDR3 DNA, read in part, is TGTGCCAGCAGCCCCGGGACAGATATTATGGGC. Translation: CASSPGTDIMG. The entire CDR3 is CASSPGTDIMGYTF.